This TCR beta chain was recorded in a study of T cell repertoires in cytomegalovirus infection. The wider study: Indicated by public TCR beta signatures were CMV infection and matching HLA type.

Study-level results: Ex vivo, HLA-C-restricted CMV-specific TCR beta clonotypes prevailed over the rest of the response. The cumulative frequency of public TCR beta families identified carriers of CMV plus the relevant HLA.

CDR3 length equals 15 residues. With 6 bases clipped from V and 1 base from J, the junction kept 11 bases outside the gene matches. Germline-derived CDR1 and CDR2 are DFQATT and SNEGSKA (reference sequence). TCRdb reprocessed the reads via MiXCR and lists one record per CDR3 protein. The sample yields 200,000 to 300,000 distinct CDR3 sequences, approximately 9% seen once. This clonotype was found many times. Antigen specificity is unknown. The sequence was obtained from a human donor in good health (CMV status not recorded). Some clones in this sample may be carry-over from other donors' samples. The sequencing input was PBMCs. This rearrangement joins TRBV20-1 to TRBJ2-5; the match to TRBD1 covers 7 bases. CDR3 protein: CSAHVLGQPQETQYF. The CDR3 DNA follows: TGCAGTGCACACGTCCTGGGACAGCCCCAAGAGACCCAGTACTTC.